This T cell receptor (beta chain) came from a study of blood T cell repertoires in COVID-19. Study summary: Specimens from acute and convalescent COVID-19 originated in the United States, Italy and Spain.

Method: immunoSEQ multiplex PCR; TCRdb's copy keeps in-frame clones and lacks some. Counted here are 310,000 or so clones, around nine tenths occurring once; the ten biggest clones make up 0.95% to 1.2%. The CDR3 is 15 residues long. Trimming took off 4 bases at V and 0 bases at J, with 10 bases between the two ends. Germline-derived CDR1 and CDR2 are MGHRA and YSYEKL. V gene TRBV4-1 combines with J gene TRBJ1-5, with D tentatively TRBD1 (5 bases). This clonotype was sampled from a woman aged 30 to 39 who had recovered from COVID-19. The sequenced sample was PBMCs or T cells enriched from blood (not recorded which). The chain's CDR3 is CASSLRTNSNQPQHF. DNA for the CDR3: TGCGCCAGCAGCCTTCGGACAAATAGCAATCAGCCCCAGCATTTT.